This TCR beta chain came from a study of cytotoxic CD8 clonotypes in ibrutinib-treated CLL. Study-wide context: Sequencing produced an average of around 250,000 productive templates and approximately 100,000 productive rearrangements per sample.

As input for TCR beta libraries, about 2 micrograms of genomic DNA came from cryopreserved PBMCs. Germline CDR1 SNHLY, CDR2 FYNNEI. Trimming removed 3 bases at V and 4 bases at J, with 10 bases between. CDR3 size: 14 residues. The assay was immunoSEQ multiplex PCR, and TCRdb's table has in-frame clones only and misses some. The sample contains hundreds of thousands of clones, about three quarters of which appear only once. The genes are TRBV2 and TRBJ2-1; D remains unclear. This receptor was identified in a human donor with chronic lymphocytic leukemia. The source was PBMCs, collected after 24 months of ibrutinib treatment. CDR3 DNA sequence: TGTGCCAGCAGTGATTTGTTCCCTTACAATGAGCAGTTCTTC. This sequence encodes CASSDLFPYNEQFF. The full variable domain, in which reference TRBV2 and TRBJ2-1 provide the parts outside the CDR3, is EPEVTQTPSHQVTQMGQEVILRCVPISNHLYFYWYRQILGQKVEFLVSFYNNEISEKSEIFDDQFSVERPDGSNFTLKIRSTKLEDSAMYFCASSDLFPYNEQFFGPGTRLTVL.